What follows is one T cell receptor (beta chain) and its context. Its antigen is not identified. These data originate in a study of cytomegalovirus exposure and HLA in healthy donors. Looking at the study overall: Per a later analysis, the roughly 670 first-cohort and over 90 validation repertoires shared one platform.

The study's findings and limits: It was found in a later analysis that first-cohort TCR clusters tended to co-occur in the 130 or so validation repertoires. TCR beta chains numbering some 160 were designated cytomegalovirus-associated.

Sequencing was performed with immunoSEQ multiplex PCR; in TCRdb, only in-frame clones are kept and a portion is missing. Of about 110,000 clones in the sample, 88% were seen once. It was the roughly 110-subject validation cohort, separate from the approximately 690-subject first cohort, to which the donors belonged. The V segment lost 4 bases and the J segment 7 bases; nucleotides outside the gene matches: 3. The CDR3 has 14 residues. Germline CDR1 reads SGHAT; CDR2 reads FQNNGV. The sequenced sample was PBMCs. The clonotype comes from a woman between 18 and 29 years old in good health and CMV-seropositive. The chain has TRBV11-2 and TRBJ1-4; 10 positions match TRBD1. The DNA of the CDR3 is TGTGCCAGCAGCTCGGGACAGGGGCTTGAAAAACTGTTTTTT. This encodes CASSSGQGLEKLFF.